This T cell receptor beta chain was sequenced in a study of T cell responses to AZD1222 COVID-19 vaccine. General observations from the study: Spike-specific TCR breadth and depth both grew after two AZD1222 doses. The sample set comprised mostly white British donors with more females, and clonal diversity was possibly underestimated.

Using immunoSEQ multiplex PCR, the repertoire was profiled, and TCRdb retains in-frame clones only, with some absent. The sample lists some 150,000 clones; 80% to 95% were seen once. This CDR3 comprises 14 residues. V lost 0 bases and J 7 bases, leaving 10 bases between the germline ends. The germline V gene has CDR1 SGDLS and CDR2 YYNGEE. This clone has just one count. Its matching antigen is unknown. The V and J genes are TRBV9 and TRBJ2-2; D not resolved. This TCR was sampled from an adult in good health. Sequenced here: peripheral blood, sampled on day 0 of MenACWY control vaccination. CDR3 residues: CASSVVGLGGELFF. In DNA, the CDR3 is TGTGCCAGCAGCGTAGTAGGGTTGGGCGGGGAGCTGTTTTTT.